The clone carrying this T cell receptor beta chain was observed a few times. CDR1 LGHNA and CDR2 YNFKEQ come from the germline V gene. The CDR3 sequence is 12 residues long. The ends lost 4 bases at V and 15 bases at J; junction bases unmatched: 4. The record originates from a study of blood T cells in healthy people across ages. Alongside a J-beta primer mix, a sample-barcoded 5' primer served in a second PCR lasting roughly 6 to 11 cycles. TCRdb ran MiXCR on the 5' RACE reads and lists one entry per CDR3 protein. Of around 1,500,000 distinct CDR3 sequences listed, approximately 42% are singletons. This TCR was sampled from a woman between 18 and 29 years old in good health. Sequencing was performed on blood. The chain has TRBV4-2 and TRBJ2-1, with TRBD1 matching over 12 bases. CDR3 amino acids: CASSRGTGGMFF. CDR3 nucleotide sequence: TGTGCCAGCAGCCGCGGGACAGGGGGCATGTTCTTC.